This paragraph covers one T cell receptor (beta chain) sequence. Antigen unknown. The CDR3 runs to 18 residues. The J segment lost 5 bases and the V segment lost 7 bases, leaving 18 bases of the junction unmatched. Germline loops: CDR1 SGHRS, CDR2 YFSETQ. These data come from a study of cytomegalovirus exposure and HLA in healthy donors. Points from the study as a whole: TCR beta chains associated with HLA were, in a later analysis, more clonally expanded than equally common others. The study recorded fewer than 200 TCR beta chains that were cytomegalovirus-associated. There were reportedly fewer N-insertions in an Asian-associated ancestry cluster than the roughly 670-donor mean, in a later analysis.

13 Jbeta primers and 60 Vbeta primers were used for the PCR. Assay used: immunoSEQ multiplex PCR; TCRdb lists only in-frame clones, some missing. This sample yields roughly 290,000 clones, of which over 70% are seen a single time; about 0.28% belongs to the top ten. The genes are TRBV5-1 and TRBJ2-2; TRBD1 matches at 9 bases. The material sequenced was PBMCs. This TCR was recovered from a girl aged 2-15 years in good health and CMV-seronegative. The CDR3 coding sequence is TGCGCCAGCCAACCAATCGGACAGGGGCTTCGGTATACCGGGGAGCTGTTTTTT. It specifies CASQPIGQGLRYTGELFF.